The 31 T cell receptor beta chains reported below all come from one sample, sequenced in a study of cytomegalovirus exposure and HLA in healthy donors (dated by TCRdb to between 2016 and 2019). Library preparation employed the immunoSEQ multiplex PCR assay. For the multiplex PCR, a mixture combining 60 forward primers for TCR Vbeta segments and 13 reverse primers for TCR Jbeta segments was used. TCRdb limited this immuneACCESS table to in-frame rearrangements with V and J called. A share of clones is missing; checked studies link under half to unresolved V genes, and the rest is unexplained. The table for this sample lists about 160,000 clones; around 75% of them were counted only once. The top ten clones comprise 2.5% to 3% of the sample. Sequenced material: PBMCs. The source of these receptors is a woman aged 45 to 65 in good health and CMV-seropositive.

The gene calls are TRBV18 and TRBJ2-1; D is perhaps TRBD2 (5 bases). The CDR3 loop spans 16 amino acids. V was pared by 3 bases and J by 9 bases, with 21 bases between. Germline V gene data show CDR1 as KGHSH and CDR2 as LQKENI. As DNA, the CDR3 is TGTGCCAGCTCACCCATGGACGGATGGGGAGAGACTGAGCAGTTCTTC. Translating gives CASSPMDGWGETEQFF.

This clone was observed a few times. The gene calls are TRBV5-1 and TRBJ1-1, with D possibly matching TRBD1 (6 bases). The CDR3 extends over 13 amino acids. The V gene lost 0 bases and the J gene lost 4 bases, with 7 bases spanning the gap. Germline V gene sequence: CDR1 SGHRS, CDR2 YFSETQ. For the CDR3, the DNA is TGCGCCAGCAGCTTGGAACAGGGCACTGAAGCTTTCTTT. Translated, it gives CASSLEQGTEAFF.

This rearrangement joins TRBV5-1 to TRBJ2-5; 10 bases match TRBD2. Trimming removed 4 bases from V and 0 bases from J; junction bases left unmatched: 6. This CDR3 has 16 residues. The germline gives CDR1 SGHRS, CDR2 YFSETQ. The CDR3 coding sequence is TGCGCCAGCAGCCTTAGCGGGGGGCGATACCAAGAGACCCAGTACTTC. Translating gives CASSLSGGRYQETQYF.

This clone has a single count. The chain is built from TRBV6-6 and TRBJ1-3, with 7 bases that match TRBD1. CDR1 and CDR2 from the germline V gene are MNHNY and SVGAGI (reference sequence). With V trimmed by 4 bases and J by 2 bases, 5 bases remained unmatched. This CDR3 has 15 amino acids. CDR3 amino acids: CASSWTGETGNTIYF. CDR3 nucleotide sequence: TGTGCCAGCAGTTGGACAGGTGAAACTGGAAACACCATATATTTT.

This clone was seen just once. This rearrangement joins TRBV6-1 to TRBJ1-2; 8 bases line up with TRBD1. The J segment lost 3 bases and the V segment lost 8 bases, leaving 5 bases of the junction unmatched. The CDR3 length is 13 residues. Germline assignment: CDR1 MNHNS and CDR2 SASEGT. The CDR3 here is CASSTGGYYGYTF. The CDR3 region has the DNA TGTGCCAGCTCCACAGGGGGGTACTATGGCTACACCTTC.

This clone has just a few counts. This chain links TRBV5-4 with TRBJ2-2, with D perhaps matching TRBD1 (5 bases). The CDR3 length is 14 residues. Germline lookup yields CDR1 SGHNT and CDR2 YYREEE (reference sequence). Trimming removed 4 bases from V and 6 bases from J, with 13 bases in between. The CDR3 loop is CASSSQKGSGELFF. As DNA, the CDR3 is TGTGCCAGCAGCAGCCAGAAGGGGTCCGGGGAGCTGTTTTTT.

The V and J genes are TRBV5-1 and TRBJ2-5; D is ambiguous. V lost 0 bases and J 1 base, leaving 7 bases between the germline ends. The CDR3 is made up of 14 amino acids. The germline gives CDR1 SGHRS, CDR2 YFSETQ. CDR3 amino acids: CASSLEHPQETQYF. The CDR3 bases are TGCGCCAGCAGCTTGGAACATCCCCAAGAGACCCAGTACTTC. Full variable domain (rest looked up from reference TRBV5-1 and TRBJ2-5): KAGVTQTPRYLIKTRGQQVTLSCSPISGHRSVSWYQQTPGQGLQFLFEYFSETQRNKGNFPGRFSGRQFSNSRSEMNVSTLELGDSALYLCASSLEHPQETQYFGPGTRLLVL.

The V gene is TRBV5-4, the J gene TRBJ2-5; D is unresolved. The last part of the DNA fits TRBJ2-7 better; the J call may be wrong. CDR1 and CDR2 from the germline V gene are SGHNT and YYREEE (reference sequence). The CDR3 covers 13 residues. The CDR3 nucleotides read TGTGCCAGCAGCTCCGGAGCTGCGTACGAGCAGTACTTC. Translating gives CASSSGAAYEQYF.

By share, this clone counts as medium-sized (0.01 to 0.1%). V gene TRBV5-5 combines with J gene TRBJ2-2; D uncertain. Trimming stripped 2 bases from V and 4 bases from J, with 6 bases between. The CDR3 runs to 13 residues. Per the germline V gene, CDR1 is SGHKS and CDR2 is YYEKEE (reference sequence). Here the CDR3 reads CASSFQITGELFF. The CDR3 nucleotides read TGTGCCAGCAGCTTTCAGATCACCGGGGAGCTGTTTTTT.

This clone has just a few counts. V gene TRBV4-2 combines with J gene TRBJ1-1, with 7 positions matching TRBD1. The CDR3 is 15 residues long. V lost 4 bases and J lost 8; bases outside the gene matches: 13. Per germline, CDR1 LGHNA and CDR2 YNFKEQ. CDR3: CASSPHPNGQEEAFF. The CDR3, as DNA: TGTGCCAGCAGCCCTCACCCCAACGGACAGGAAGAAGCTTTCTTT.

CDR3 sequence (DNA): TGTGCCAGCAGCCCCGGGATTATGAACACTGAAGCTTTCTTT. It encodes CASSPGIMNTEAFF. The chain combines TRBV5-4 with TRBJ1-1; no reliable D call. Germline V gives CDR1 SGHNT, CDR2 YYREEE (reference sequence). Trimming took 4 bases from V and 0 from J, leaving 10 bases between them. The CDR3 has 14 residues.

The chain combines TRBV5-1 with TRBJ2-1, with a possible D match to TRBD1 (7 bases). CDR1 SGHRS and CDR2 YFSETQ come from the germline V gene. This CDR3 is 13 amino acids long. Trimming removed 7 bases from V and 8 bases from J, with 16 bases in between. CDR3 in DNA: TGCGCCAGCGGGCGGAGGGGGCTCGATGAGCAGTTCTTC. It translates to CASGRRGLDEQFF.

This chain joins TRBV4-1 and TRBJ1-3, with a possible D match to TRBD1 (6 bases). The germline gives CDR1 MGHRA, CDR2 YSYEKL. Trimming stripped 3 bases from V and 4 bases from J, with 16 bases between. CDR3 size: 16 residues. CDR3 amino acids: CASSQNLGTSGNTIYF. As DNA, the CDR3 is TGCGCCAGCAGCCAGAATCTCGGGACATCCGGAAACACCATATATTTT.

The V and J genes are TRBV27 and TRBJ1-5, with a possible D match to TRBD1 (5 bases). Between the trimmed V and J ends, which lost 3 bases and 0 bases, there was a span of 9 bases. CDR1 MNHEY and CDR2 SMNVEV come from the germline V gene (reference sequence). The CDR3 extends over 15 amino acids. The CDR3 sequence is CASSLWGDSNQPQHF. The CDR3, as DNA: TGTGCCAGCAGTTTGTGGGGGGATAGCAATCAGCCCCAGCATTTT.

The genes are TRBV5-1 and TRBJ1-4, with D hard to call. There are 10 residues in the CDR3. CDR1 is SGHRS, CDR2 YFSETQ, per germline. V lost 4 bases and J lost 8, with 3 bases in between. The CDR3 region has the DNA TGCGCCAGCAGCCTGGAAAAACTGTTTTTT. It yields the protein CASSLEKLFF. Based on the CDR3 plus reference TRBV5-1 and TRBJ1-4, the full variable domain is KAGVTQTPRYLIKTRGQQVTLSCSPISGHRSVSWYQQTPGQGLQFLFEYFSETQRNKGNFPGRFSGRQFSNSRSEMNVSTLELGDSALYLCASSLEKLFFGSGTQLSVL.

The genes are TRBV4-1 and TRBJ1-2, with D hard to call. CDR3 length equals 13 residues. V shed 4 bases and J shed 3 bases, with 9 bases lying between them. The V gene's germline CDR1 is MGHRA and CDR2 YSYEKL. The CDR3 loop is CASSLRSDYGYTF. CDR3 DNA: TGCGCCAGCAGCCTCCGATCGGACTATGGCTACACCTTC.

This clone was recorded only once. The chain recombines TRBV6-1 with TRBJ1-3; possible D gene TRBD1, 6 bases. The CDR3 covers 15 residues. V was clipped by 6 bases and J by 4 bases, with 16 bases between them. The germline gives CDR1 MNHNS, CDR2 SASEGT. This CDR3 is CASRPPGVDGNTIYF. The CDR3 bases are TGTGCCAGCAGGCCTCCAGGGGTGGACGGAAACACCATATATTTT.

There are a few counts of this clone. This chain uses TRBV2 with TRBJ1-4; no firm D call. Germline V gene sequence: CDR1 SNHLY, CDR2 FYNNEI. The V gene lost 3 bases and the J gene lost 7 bases, with 21 bases spanning the gap. The CDR3 length is 17 residues. The CDR3 spells CASSEGEQLLRSEKLFF. The DNA of the CDR3 is TGTGCCAGCAGTGAGGGAGAGCAGCTCCTCAGGAGTGAAAAACTGTTTTTT.

This clone has only a few counts. This CDR3 is CASSLAQASYKAFF. DNA for the CDR3: TGTGCCAGCAGCTTAGCGCAGGCCTCATACAAAGCTTTCTTT. V and J are TRBV7-8 and TRBJ1-1, with unresolved D. V lost 0 bases, J lost 9 bases, and 14 bases lay in between. Germline V gene data show CDR1 as SGHVS and CDR2 as FQNEAQ. This CDR3 is built from 14 residues. The whole variable domain, remainder taken from reference TRBV7-8 and TRBJ1-1, is GAGVSQSPRYKVAKRGQDVALRCDPISGHVSLFWYQQALGQGPEFLTYFQNEAQLDKSGLPSDRFFAERPEGSVSTLKIQRTQQEDSAVYLCASSLAQASYKAFFGQGTRLTVV.

V gene TRBV10-2 combines with J gene TRBJ1-6, with 8 bases lining up with TRBD1. The CDR3 has 13 amino acids. Germline V CDR1 and CDR2: WSHSY, SAAADI. J was trimmed by 8 bases and V by 8 bases; bases with no gene match: 5. The DNA of the CDR3 is TGCGCCAGCCATGACAGGGGTGATTCACCCCTCCACTTT. It translates to CASHDRGDSPLHF.

V usage is TRBV18 and J usage is TRBJ2-5, with 7 nucleotides matching TRBD2. This CDR3 is built from 13 residues. With 8 bases clipped from V and 5 bases from J, the junction kept 8 bases outside the gene matches. Germline V gene data show CDR1 as KGHSH and CDR2 as LQKENI. The CDR3 loop reads CASRQTSKETQYF. In nucleotides, the CDR3 is TGTGCCAGCCGACAGACTAGCAAGGAGACCCAGTACTTC. The complete variable domain, with remaining parts taken from reference TRBV18 and TRBJ2-5, reads NAGVMQNPRHLVRRRGQEARLRCSPMKGHSHVYWYRQLPEEGLKFMVYLQKENIIDESGMPKERFSAEFPKEGPSILRIQQVVRGDSAAYFCASRQTSKETQYFGPGTRLLVL.

The chain carries TRBV2 and TRBJ1-6, with TRBD1 matching over 10 bases. After removal of 11 bases from V and 7 bases from J, the junction contained 8 bases not matched to a gene. The CDR3 totals 14 residues. The germline gives CDR1 SNHLY, CDR2 FYNNEI. The CDR3 bases are TGTGCCGACAGGGGGCAGGTTTCGAATTCACCCCTCCACTTT. Translation gives CADRGQVSNSPLHF.

The rearrangement uses TRBV7-3 and TRBJ1-1, with D perhaps TRBD1 (5 bases). The ends were cut back, 3 bases at V and 0 bases at J, with 8 bases in the middle. The CDR3 loop spans 14 amino acids. CDR1 and CDR2 from the germline V gene are SGHTA and FQGTGA. The CDR3 is CASSFSGMNTEAFF. The CDR3 DNA reads TGTGCCAGCAGCTTCTCAGGGATGAACACTGAAGCTTTCTTT.

The table lists this clone with a few counts. The chain links TRBV29-1 to TRBJ2-5, with 11 bases that match TRBD2. The germline V gene has CDR1 SQVTM and CDR2 ANQGSEA. V shed 6 bases and J 1 base; nucleotides not matched to a gene: 7. The CDR3 runs 15 residues. The CDR3 reads CSVARLAGTQETQYF. CDR3 bases: TGCAGCGTGGCCCGACTAGCGGGGACCCAAGAGACCCAGTACTTC.

The V and J genes are TRBV7-9 and TRBJ2-7; a possible D gene is TRBD2 (5 bases). The V end was cut by 5 bases, the J end by 2 bases, with 19 bases between. The CDR3 runs 16 residues. From germline, CDR1 is SEHNR and CDR2 FQNEAQ (reference sequence). The CDR3 DNA follows: TGTGCCAGCAGCCAACCCGACTACGGTTCCCCCTACGAGCAGTACTTC. Its translation is CASSQPDYGSPYEQYF.

V gene TRBV6-6 combines with J gene TRBJ1-1; D is possibly TRBD1 (5 bases). The V end was cut by 7 bases, the J end by 1 base, with 13 bases between. This CDR3 has 14 amino acids. Germline loops: CDR1 MNHNY, CDR2 SVGAGI (reference sequence). CDR3 sequence (DNA): TGTGCCAGCATTCAGGGTCCCAGGAACACTGAAGCTTTCTTT. It encodes CASIQGPRNTEAFF.

The rearrangement links TRBV4-2 to TRBJ2-2; D uncertain. This CDR3 is 14 amino acids long. V was pared by 0 bases and J by 5 bases, with 7 bases between. Germline V CDR1 and CDR2: LGHNA, YNFKEQ. In DNA form, the CDR3 reads TGTGCCAGCAGCCAAGATTCCGGGACCGGGGAGCTGTTTTTT. Amino acids: CASSQDSGTGELFF.

The genes are TRBV5-1 and TRBJ2-7, with 11 bases fitting TRBD2. Germline values: CDR1 SGHRS, CDR2 YFSETQ. This CDR3 has 18 residues. V shed 0 bases, J shed 3 bases, and the junction held 11 bases outside the gene matches. DNA for the CDR3: TGCGCCAGCAGCTTGGAAACCTTATTAGCGGGGGGGTTCTACGAGCAGTACTTC. This translates into CASSLETLLAGGFYEQYF. Filled out from reference TRBV5-1 and TRBJ2-7, the complete variable domain reads KAGVTQTPRYLIKTRGQQVTLSCSPISGHRSVSWYQQTPGQGLQFLFEYFSETQRNKGNFPGRFSGRQFSNSRSEMNVSTLELGDSALYLCASSLETLLAGGFYEQYFGPGTRLTVT.

This chain links TRBV11-1 with TRBJ1-3, with D uncertain. The ends were cut back, 2 bases at V and 1 base at J, with 15 bases in the middle. The CDR3 sequence is 17 residues long. Germline values: CDR1 SGHAT, CDR2 FQDESV (reference sequence). Written as DNA, the CDR3 is TGTGCCAGCAGCTTATTTCGTTCTCCTCCTTCTGGAAACACCATATATTTT. This encodes CASSLFRSPPSGNTIYF.

V and J are TRBV5-1 and TRBJ2-2; TRBD2 is a possible D gene (5 bases). Germline-derived CDR1 and CDR2 are SGHRS and YFSETQ. V shed 6 bases and J shed 0 bases, with 9 bases lying between them. The length of the CDR3 is 14 residues. The DNA for the CDR3 is TGCGCCAGCATCGGGGTAGCGAACACCGGGGAGCTGTTTTTT. This codes for CASIGVANTGELFF.

The V call is TRBV5-6, the J call TRBJ1-6; D is uncertain. CDR1 is SGHDT, CDR2 YYEEEE, per germline. The CDR3 contains 16 residues. V gave up 3 bases and J gave up 0 bases, with 10 bases separating them. CDR3 nucleotides: TGTGCCAGCAGCTCCCTATCGGGCTCCTATAATTCACCCCTCCACTTT. Protein: CASSSLSGSYNSPLHF. Based on the CDR3 plus reference TRBV5-6 and TRBJ1-6, the full variable domain is DAGVTQSPTHLIKTRGQQVTLRCSPKSGHDTVSWYQQALGQGPQFIFQYYEEEERQRGNFPDRFSGHQFPNYSSELNVNALLLGDSALYLCASSSLSGSYNSPLHFGNGTRLTVT.